This T cell receptor (beta chain) originates from a study of blood T cell repertoires in COVID-19. Turning to the study itself: Donors in the United States, Italy and Spain gave samples during acute or convalescent COVID-19. Sources were T cells, B-cell-depleted T cells, or PBMCs; the material itself was cDNA or gDNA.

Germline V CDR1 and CDR2: SGHRS, YFSETQ. The CDR3 is 17 residues long. V was clipped by 0 bases and J by 3 bases; unmatched bases: 7. Per the original methods: How many nucleated cells were present was estimated from reference gene primer amplification. Libraries were prepared by immunoSEQ multiplex PCR; TCRdb keeps only in-frame clonotypes and omits some of them. V and J calls and clone size are given by that table; D and trimming were obtained from the DNA. The sample carries roughly 250,000 clones, 82% recorded once. The specimen was peripheral blood. This clonotype originated in a woman older than 75 with acute or convalescent COVID-19. This chain uses TRBV5-1 with TRBJ2-2; TRBD2 matches 8 bases. DNA of the CDR3: TGCGCCAGCAGCTTGGCCTCGGTCGGGGGGGACACCGGGGAGCTGTTTTTT. Translating gives CASSLASVGGDTGELFF.